Sequencing of this TCR beta chain was carried out in a study of early T cells in non-severe SARS-CoV-2 infection (dated by TCRdb to about 2021). For the study in its entirety: Because TCR sequencing was done on bulk RNA from unsorted whole blood, the alpha and beta chains could not be paired. What the research found in general, with its limitations: VDJdb matching was skewed toward anti-spike CD8 responses and likely underestimated virus-specific expansions, missing private and CD4 specificities.

Set within a cohort of healthcare workers in London, UK, this nested case-control study involved weekly PCR testing of nasopharyngeal swabs along with blood sampling. Healthcare workers were enrolled in the week of the UK lockdown, from 23 to 31 March 2020, and were followed every week for up to roughly 15 weeks. The junction carries 11 bases between V and J, which are trimmed by 4 bases and 2 bases respectively. Via the germline V gene, CDR1 is KGHDR and CDR2 SFDVKD. The CDR3 sequence holds 14 residues, the cysteine and phenylalanine included. Only CDR3 DNA remains: 42 bases, in frame from the first base. The library was prepared using 5' RACE. The data were produced on a NextSeq 500. In the TCR library protocol, unique molecular identifiers were attached to individual cDNA molecules to correct for PCR bias and sequencing error. Both TCR alpha and beta chains were sequenced, and tight co-correlation was observed between alpha and beta sequence abundances in each sample. The published analysis was carried out like this. Decombinator V4 was used to annotate the V gene, J gene and CDR3 of the TCR sequences. TCRs were defined as expanded if a significant change between any two time points was detected under a Poisson model with p below 0.0001. TCR abundances were normalised to the total number of TCRs sequenced in each sample and reported as counts per million. MAIT TCRs were defined by TRAV1-2 paired with TRAJ12, TRAJ20 or TRAJ33, and iNKT TCRs by TRAV10 paired with TRAJ18. VDJdb, accessed on 1 November 2021, was searched for TCRs annotated for CMV, EBV and SARS-CoV-2, and TCRs annotated for more than one antigen were excluded. TCRdb applied fastp at Q25 and MiXCR to the public reads, then kept only in-frame beta chains. Each entry merges the rows of one CDR3 protein and shows their most common DNA and genes. TCRdb, rather than the study authors, made the V and J calls. The table for this sample lists around 27,000 distinct CDR3 sequences; about 6% of them were counted only once. Approximately 25% of the sample lies in the top ten.

There are many counts of this clonotype. Its recognized antigen is unknown. Nothing much larger sits one base from this clone, and base qualities are not available. Sequencing input: whole blood. In this chain, TRBV24-1 is recombined with TRBJ2-7; tentative D gene TRBD1, with 5 bases matching. The source of this sequence is an adult who was a healthcare worker with PCR-confirmed SARS-CoV-2 infection or an uninfected control (not recorded which). The CDR3 in this case is CATSELGLTYEQYF. The DNA sequence is as follows: TGTGCCACCAGTGAGTTGGGGCTTACCTACGAGCAGTACTTC.